This T cell receptor beta chain was sequenced for a study of control samples from healthy donors and cancer patients. The CDR3 loop spans 15 amino acids. The germline V gene encodes CDR1 SEHNR and CDR2 FQNEAQ (reference sequence). V shed 5 bases, J shed 2 bases, and the junction held 3 bases outside the gene matches. Clones were sequenced by immunoSEQ multiplex PCR, and TCRdb holds only the in-frame ones, with some missing. The repertoire has 85,000 to 95,000 clones, approximately 90% of them found once; the top ten carry around 1%. The TCR comes from a woman aged 25 to 39 in good health. The chain combines TRBV7-9 with TRBJ2-2, with 9 bases aligning to TRBD1. Sequencing was performed on blood. CDR3 nucleotide sequence: TGTGCCAGCAGCGTTACAGGGGGCAACACCGGGGAGCTGTTTTTT. This translates into CASSVTGGNTGELFF.